One sample yielded the 22 T cell receptor beta chains listed below, sequenced in a study of T cell responses to AZD1222 COVID-19 vaccine. Sequencing used immunoSEQ multiplex PCR; TCRdb keeps in-frame clones, though not all of them. The data hold 120,000 or so clones, with about 87% observed a single time. This material consisted of peripheral blood, taken on day 0 of AZD1222 vaccination. The receptor set was obtained from an adult in good health.

This clone was picked up a small number of times. The chain joins TRBV7-2 to TRBJ1-2, with 11 nucleotides matching TRBD1. CDR3 length: 15 amino acids. V trimming: 2 bases; J trimming: 4 bases; junction bases outside the gene matches: 3. In germline, CDR1 is SGHTA, CDR2 FQGNSA. CDR3 nucleotide sequence: TGTGCCAGCAGCTTATCCGGGACAGGGGGCTATGGCTACACCTTC. This gives the protein CASSLSGTGGYGYTF.

V gene TRBV15 combines with J gene TRBJ1-6; 7 bases are a match to TRBD1. The CDR3 is made up of 15 amino acids. Germline V lookup: CDR1 LNHNV, CDR2 YYDKDF (reference sequence). With 1 base clipped from V and 6 bases from J, the junction kept 3 bases outside the gene matches. CDR3 sequence: CATSRVRQGNSPLHF. The CDR3 bases are TGTGCCACCAGCAGAGTGAGACAGGGTAATTCACCCCTCCACTTT.

J is TRBJ2-7 and V is TRBV7-9; 11 bases are a match to TRBD2. This CDR3 is 15 amino acids long. The germline gives CDR1 SEHNR, CDR2 FQNEAQ (reference sequence). V lost 5 bases to trimming and J lost 6 bases; unmatched junction nucleotides: 9. The CDR3 DNA follows: TGTGCCAGCAGCAAGATAGCGGGAGGGCCTGGCGAGCAGTACTTC. Translating it yields CASSKIAGGPGEQYF. Full variable domain (rest looked up from reference TRBV7-9 and TRBJ2-7): DTGVSQNPRHKITKRGQNVTFRCDPISEHNRLYWYRQTLGQGPEFLTYFQNEAQLEKSRLLSDRFSAERPKGSFSTLEIQRTEQGDSAMYLCASSKIAGGPGEQYFGPGTRLTVT.

This clone was observed a few times. This chain uses TRBV7-6 with TRBJ1-6, with a possible D match to TRBD1 (5 bases). CDR3 length: 15 amino acids. Germline V gene data show CDR1 as SGHVS and CDR2 as FNYEAQ. The V gene lost 0 bases and the J gene lost 6 bases, with 9 bases spanning the gap. For the CDR3, the DNA is TGTGCCAGCAGCTTAGCGATAGGGGCTAATTCACCCCTCCACTTT. Protein product: CASSLAIGANSPLHF. Drawing the rest from reference TRBV7-6 and TRBJ1-6, the complete variable domain is GAGVSQSPRYKVTKRGQDVALRCDPISGHVSLYWYRQALGQGPEFLTYFNYEAQQDKSGLPNDRFSAERPEGSISTLTIQRTEQRDSAMYRCASSLAIGANSPLHFGNGTRLTVT.

CDR3 DNA sequence: TGTGCCAGCAGCCCCCAAGGGGGGATGGTAAACACCATATATTTT. Translating gives CASSPQGGMVNTIYF. The chain has TRBV7-9 and TRBJ1-3; TRBD1 is a possible D gene (6 bases). CDR3 length equals 15 residues. V lost 5 bases, J lost 6 bases, and 17 bases lay in between. CDR1 SEHNR and CDR2 FQNEAQ come from the germline V gene (reference sequence). The full variable domain, in which reference TRBV7-9 and TRBJ1-3 provide the parts outside the CDR3, is DTGVSQNPRHKITKRGQNVTFRCDPISEHNRLYWYRQTLGQGPEFLTYFQNEAQLEKSRLLSDRFSAERPKGSFSTLEIQRTEQGDSAMYLCASSPQGGMVNTIYFGEGSWLTVV.

The V call is TRBV6-6, the J call TRBJ1-5; 7 nucleotides agree with TRBD1. The germline CDR1 and CDR2 sequences are MNHNY and SVGAGI (reference sequence). CDR3 size: 13 residues. The V segment lost 4 bases and the J segment 8 bases; nucleotides outside the gene matches: 5. CDR3 DNA sequence: TGTGCCAGCAGTTCACAGGGGAGGGAGCCCCAGCATTTT. It specifies CASSSQGREPQHF.

V is TRBV5-8 and J is TRBJ2-5; D is ambiguous. Germline V lookup: CDR1 SGHTS, CDR2 YDEGEE. V was trimmed by 2 bases and J by 5 bases, leaving 13 bases between them. CDR3 length equals 14 residues. This chain's CDR3 is CASSFTTVRETQYF. The CDR3 DNA follows: TGTGCCAGCAGCTTTACTACGGTGCGGGAGACCCAGTACTTC. The full variable domain, in which reference TRBV5-8 and TRBJ2-5 provide the parts outside the CDR3, is EAGVTQSPTHLIKTRGQQATLRCSPISGHTSVYWYQQALGLGLQFLLWYDEGEERNRGNFPPRFSGRQFPNYSSELNVNALELEDSALYLCASSFTTVRETQYFGPGTRLLVL.

This chain uses TRBV5-1 with TRBJ1-1, with 7 bases lining up with TRBD1. The CDR3 has 13 residues. J lost 3 bases, V lost 5 bases, and 4 bases had no gene match. Germline loops: CDR1 SGHRS, CDR2 YFSETQ. For the CDR3, the DNA is TGCGCCAGCAGTTCCACAGGGGACACTGAAGCTTTCTTT. This encodes CASSSTGDTEAFF.

CDR3 in amino acids: CASSLQETQYF. The CDR3 nucleotides read TGTGCCAGCAGCCTCCAAGAGACCCAGTACTTC. The chain has TRBV7-9 and TRBJ2-5; no reliable D call. CDR1 and CDR2 from the germline V gene are SEHNR and FQNEAQ (reference sequence). The CDR3 runs 11 residues. V lost 5 bases, J lost 1 base, and 2 bases lay in between.

The J gene is TRBJ2-1, the V gene TRBV2; D remains ambiguous. CDR1 is SNHLY, CDR2 FYNNEI, per germline. Trimming shortened V by 1 base and J by 13 bases, and 14 bases separated the two germline ends. The CDR3 runs to 13 residues. CDR3 region: CASSEGPRLLQFF. For the CDR3, the DNA is TGTGCCAGCAGTGAAGGTCCTCGGCTCCTACAGTTCTTC.

This chain connects TRBV2 to TRBJ1-2, with no clear D. Trimming left V 7 bases short and J 7 bases short, with 10 bases between. The CDR3 is made up of 11 amino acids. Germline V gene lookup returns CDR1 SNHLY and CDR2 FYNNEI. CDR3 protein: CASTPEAGYTF. For the CDR3, the DNA is TGTGCCAGCACCCCAGAGGCTGGCTACACCTTC.

The chain couples TRBV18 to TRBJ1-1; unclear D gene. Trimming pared 6 bases from V and 6 bases from J, leaving 14 bases between. From germline, CDR1 is KGHSH and CDR2 LQKENI. The CDR3 extends over 13 amino acids. For the CDR3, the DNA is TGTGCCAGCTCCCTAAGGTCCAGGCCTGAAGCTTTCTTT. This sequence encodes CASSLRSRPEAFF.

This chain joins TRBV5-4 and TRBJ2-1; maybe TRBD2 (6 bases). Trimming pared 2 bases from V and 4 bases from J, leaving 10 bases between. From germline, CDR1 is SGHNT and CDR2 YYREEE (reference sequence). CDR3 size: 14 residues. The CDR3 region is CASSFRELYNEQFF. CDR3 nucleotide sequence: TGTGCCAGCAGCTTCCGGGAGTTGTACAATGAGCAGTTCTTC.

This clone was detected once. The chain employs TRBV6-1 and TRBJ1-6, with 8 bases fitting TRBD1. CDR3 size: 15 residues. Germline V gene lookup returns CDR1 MNHNS and CDR2 SASEGT. Germline trimming cut 3 bases from V and 9 bases from J; bases unmatched to any gene: 7. This chain's CDR3 is CASSEFRGLGSPLHF. The CDR3 DNA follows: TGTGCCAGCAGTGAGTTCAGGGGGCTTGGTTCACCCCTCCACTTT.

This clone was seen a few times. The gene calls are TRBV5-8 and TRBJ1-1; tentatively, D is TRBD1 (6 bases). CDR3 size: 15 residues. V was pared by 4 bases and J by 1 base, with 14 bases between. The germline gives CDR1 SGHTS, CDR2 YDEGEE. The CDR3 is CASSATQGWNTEAFF. DNA for the CDR3: TGTGCCAGCAGCGCGACACAGGGTTGGAACACTGAAGCTTTCTTT. Supplemented by reference TRBV5-8 and TRBJ1-1, the full variable domain reads EAGVTQSPTHLIKTRGQQATLRCSPISGHTSVYWYQQALGLGLQFLLWYDEGEERNRGNFPPRFSGRQFPNYSSELNVNALELEDSALYLCASSATQGWNTEAFFGQGTRLTVV.

The rearrangement links TRBV2 to TRBJ2-7; D remains ambiguous. The V gene lost 8 bases and the J gene lost 0 bases, with 8 bases spanning the gap. Germline V gene data show CDR1 as SNHLY and CDR2 as FYNNEI. The CDR3 runs to 12 residues. The CDR3 DNA follows: TGTGCCAGCCTAGGCATCTCCTACGAGCAGTACTTC. Translating it yields CASLGISYEQYF.

This rearrangement joins TRBV5-4 to TRBJ2-5; D assignment may be TRBD1 or TRBD2 (5 bases each). This CDR3 spans 14 amino acids. Germline lookup yields CDR1 SGHNT and CDR2 YYREEE (reference sequence). V lost 7 bases and J lost 2, with 15 bases in between. The CDR3 protein is CASRIPGPQETQYF. The CDR3 DNA reads as TGTGCCAGCCGCATCCCGGGACCACAAGAGACCCAGTACTTC.

The chain has TRBV30 and TRBJ2-7; D gene unclear. Germline assignment: CDR1 GTSNPN and CDR2 SVGIG (reference sequence). The CDR3 length is 12 residues. The germline V and J ends were trimmed by 4 bases and 2 bases, with 9 bases remaining between them. The CDR3 loop reads CAWNPTAYEQYF. For the CDR3, the DNA is TGTGCCTGGAACCCTACAGCCTACGAGCAGTACTTC.

The chain employs TRBV11-2 and TRBJ1-6; D is unresolved. Between the trimmed V and J ends, which lost 0 bases and 9 bases, there was a span of 6 bases. Germline CDR1 SGHAT, CDR2 FQNNGV. The CDR3 loop spans 13 amino acids. CDR3: CASSLDHGSPLHF. CDR3 coding DNA: TGTGCCAGCAGCTTAGATCATGGTTCACCCCTCCACTTT.

V is TRBV19 and J is TRBJ1-1; maybe TRBD1 (5 bases). Trimming removed 0 bases from V and 0 bases from J, with 5 bases in between. This CDR3 region has 14 residues. Germline CDR1 and CDR2: LNHDA and SQIVND (reference sequence). The DNA of the CDR3 is TGTGCCAGTAGTATAGACAGGGTGAACACTGAAGCTTTCTTT. Translation gives CASSIDRVNTEAFF.

The rearrangement uses TRBV25-1 and TRBJ2-1, with D uncertain. The CDR3 covers 13 residues. The V gene lost 6 bases and the J gene lost 3 bases, with 9 bases spanning the gap. CDR1 is MGHDK, CDR2 SYGVNS, per germline. The CDR3 here is CASSPAVYNEQFF. CDR3 nucleotide sequence: TGTGCCAGCAGCCCGGCGGTCTACAATGAGCAGTTCTTC.

CDR3 residues: CASSLSSSVILSNQPQHF. CDR3 nucleotide sequence: TGTGCCAGCAGCTTAAGTTCCTCCGTGATCCTAAGCAATCAGCCCCAGCATTTT. V is TRBV7-8 and J is TRBJ1-5; D is undetermined. There are 18 residues in the CDR3. V lost 2 bases, J lost 1 base, and 18 bases lay in between. Germline lookup yields CDR1 SGHVS and CDR2 FQNEAQ. Full variable domain (outside the CDR3, taken from reference TRBV7-8 and TRBJ1-5): GAGVSQSPRYKVAKRGQDVALRCDPISGHVSLFWYQQALGQGPEFLTYFQNEAQLDKSGLPSDRFFAERPEGSVSTLKIQRTQQEDSAVYLCASSLSSSVILSNQPQHFGDGTRLSIL.